The 9 T cell receptor beta chains given below trace back to one sample, sequenced in a study of T cells in Graves' hyperthyroidism and ophthalmopathy. TCR beta CDR3 region amplification was performed from RNA transcripts. With the HTBI primer set, the TCR CDR3 went through a first round of RT-PCR. TCRdb ran MiXCR on the multiplex PCR reads and lists one entry per CDR3 protein. The data contain hundreds of thousands of distinct CDR3 sequences, around 25% of them singletons. What was sequenced was blood. These receptors were obtained from a man between 45 and 60 years old with Graves' hyperthyroidism.

The chain joins TRBV6-1 to TRBJ2-5; D unresolved. Trimming stripped 10 bases from V and 3 bases from J, with 6 bases between. The CDR3 extends over 10 amino acids. Germline-derived CDR1 and CDR2 are MNHNS and SASEGT. CDR3 amino acids: CATTEETQYF. The CDR3 nucleotides are TGTGCCACTACAGAAGAGACCCAGTACTTC.

V is TRBV11-2 and J is TRBJ1-1; D perhaps matches TRBD1 (6 bases). This CDR3 contains 14 residues. Trimming removed 3 bases at V and 2 bases at J, with 10 bases between. Germline CDR1 reads SGHAT; CDR2 reads FQNNGV. This CDR3 is CASSFGGRNTEAFF. CDR3 bases: TGTGCCAGCAGCTTCGGGGGGCGCAACACTGAAGCTTTCTTT.

This clonotype came up a few times. This chain connects TRBV12-3 or TRBV12-4 to TRBJ2-5; 9 bases fit TRBD1. This CDR3 spans 13 amino acids. V lost 6 bases and J lost 5; bases outside the gene matches: 4. The DNA for the CDR3 is TGTGCCAGCAGAGACAGGGGGTGGGAGACCCAGTACTTC. As protein: CASRDRGWETQYF.

In its sample, this clonotype was seen a few times. The chain joins TRBV5-6 to TRBJ1-1; D remains ambiguous. Germline V gene sequence: CDR1 SGHDT, CDR2 YYEEEE. Between the trimmed V and J ends, which lost 4 bases and 4 bases, there was a span of 17 bases. This CDR3 contains 15 residues. The CDR3 DNA sequence: TGTGCCAGCAGCCCATCACAGCGACCGTCCACTGAAGCTTTCTTT. Translated: CASSPSQRPSTEAFF.

In nucleotides, the CDR3 is TGCGCCAGCAGCACAGGGGGATCCGGGGAGCTGTTTTTT. Residues: CASSTGGSGELFF. The chain uses TRBV5-1 and TRBJ2-2; TRBD1 aligns across 8 bases. The CDR3 is 13 amino acids. Germline CDR1 and CDR2: SGHRS and YFSETQ. After removal of 4 bases from V and 6 bases from J, the junction contained 2 bases not matched to a gene.

This clonotype was found many times. V is TRBV20-1 and J is TRBJ2-1, with a tentative D call TRBD2 (6 bases). V was cut by 6 bases and J by 4 bases, with 10 bases left in between. This CDR3 region has 12 residues. The germline V gene encodes CDR1 DFQATT and CDR2 SNEGSKA (reference sequence). The CDR3 DNA is TGCAGTGCCGGGGACTGGTACAATGAGCAGTTCTTC. Residues: CSAGDWYNEQFF.

The chain is built from TRBV27 and TRBJ2-1; D gene ambiguous. Germline V gene data show CDR1 as MNHEY and CDR2 as SMNVEV (reference sequence). The CDR3 contains 15 residues. Trimming shortened V by 5 bases and J by 0 bases, and 11 bases separated the two germline ends. The CDR3: CASSPELSSYNEQFF. CDR3 nucleotides: TGTGCCAGCAGTCCCGAGCTGAGCTCCTACAATGAGCAGTTCTTC.

This clonotype was counted many times. The gene calls are TRBV2 and TRBJ2-5; D unresolved. With 7 bases removed from V and 0 bases from J, the gap between germline ends came to 9 bases. Germline CDR1 is SNHLY and CDR2 is FYNNEI. The CDR3 is 13 residues long. The CDR3 protein is CASKKTYQETQYF. The CDR3 DNA is TGTGCCAGCAAGAAGACATACCAAGAGACCCAGTACTTC. Using reference TRBV2 and TRBJ2-5 for the parts outside the CDR3, the full variable domain is EPEVTQTPSHQVTQMGQEVILRCVPISNHLYFYWYRQILGQKVEFLVSFYNNEISEKSEIFDDQFSVERPDGSNFTLKIRSTKLEDSAMYFCASKKTYQETQYFGPGTRLLVL.

The rearrangement links TRBV10-1 to TRBJ2-7, with 7 positions matching TRBD1. The V segment lost 2 bases and the J segment 2 bases; nucleotides outside the gene matches: 9. The CDR3 is made up of 16 amino acids. Germline CDR1 WNHNN, CDR2 SYGVQD (reference sequence). The CDR3 is CASSEAPGQLTYEQYF. The CDR3 bases are TGCGCCAGCAGTGAGGCCCCGGGACAGCTAACCTACGAGCAGTACTTC.